The rows below give T cell receptor beta chains drawn from one sample of a study of cytomegalovirus exposure and HLA in healthy donors. Sequencing used immunoSEQ multiplex PCR; TCRdb keeps in-frame clones, though not all of them. The sample contains around 210,000 clones, roughly 73% of which appear only once. The material sequenced was PBMCs. All receptors derive from a boy between 10 and 17 years old in good health and CMV-seronegative. The CDR3 runs from the conserved cysteine through the conserved F or W.

v_gene	j_gene	CDR3aa
TRBV30	TRBJ1-1	CAGDRVNTEAFF
TRBV5-1	TRBJ1-4	CASSRGPEREKLFF
TRBV11-3	TRBJ2-6	CASRIRGTVNVLTF
TRBV10-3	TRBJ2-1	CAISGQGLAGDREQFF
TRBV30	TRBJ1-1	CAWSRQGDTEAFF
TRBV19	TRBJ2-1	CASRGLAGSSYNEQFF
TRBV5-4	TRBJ2-7	CASSLKQGSDEQYF
TRBV2	TRBJ2-7	CASREAGTGGRWQYF
TRBV30	TRBJ1-2	CAWSLHGGWGYTF
TRBV5-1	TRBJ2-1	CASSSGLGLVNEQFF
TRBV5-4	TRBJ1-6	CASSRLTGDSNSPLHF
TRBV5-1	TRBJ2-7	CASSVWTGRSYEQYF
TRBV9	TRBJ1-1	CASSALSGLNTEAFF
TRBV29-1	.	CSVEPGDSSYEQYF
TRBV6-6	TRBJ1-2	CATTTGGAGYGYTF
TRBV11-2	TRBJ2-7	CASSSTGQPSYEQYF
TRBV7-8	TRBJ1-2	CASSLDGTGGPYTF
TRBV19	TRBJ1-2	CASSLRQGLNYGYTF
TRBV10-3	TRBJ2-7	CAISETGRKPAYEQYF
TRBV18	TRBJ1-1	CASSPPAVDTEAFF
TRBV9	TRBJ1-1	CASSPRTGPTEAFF
TRBV19	TRBJ1-2	CASSIHPAGSNYGYTF
TRBV5-4	TRBJ1-2	CASSLGSGGSLDYGYTF
TRBV6-1	TRBJ2-5	CASSSVPGVETQYF
TRBV30	TRBJ2-1	CAWSVGGSPSYNEQFF
TRBV6-1	TRBJ2-3	CASSEAQLAGDTQYF
TRBV11-2	TRBJ1-1	CASSPGGRGEWNTEAFF
TRBV5-1	TRBJ1-1	CASSQTLNTEAFF
TRBV7-9	TRBJ2-1	CASSPTGDSLYNEQFF
TRBV2	TRBJ2-7	CASSTGTRYEQYF
TRBV19	TRBJ1-4	CASSIVGRGNEKLFF
TRBV7-9	TRBJ2-3	CASSTGVRRGRTDTQYF
TRBV11-3	TRBJ2-7	CASSLTMGGFEQYF
TRBV4-2	TRBJ2-2	CASSVRGGRTGELFF
TRBV9	TRBJ2-3	CASSVVGATSTDTQYF